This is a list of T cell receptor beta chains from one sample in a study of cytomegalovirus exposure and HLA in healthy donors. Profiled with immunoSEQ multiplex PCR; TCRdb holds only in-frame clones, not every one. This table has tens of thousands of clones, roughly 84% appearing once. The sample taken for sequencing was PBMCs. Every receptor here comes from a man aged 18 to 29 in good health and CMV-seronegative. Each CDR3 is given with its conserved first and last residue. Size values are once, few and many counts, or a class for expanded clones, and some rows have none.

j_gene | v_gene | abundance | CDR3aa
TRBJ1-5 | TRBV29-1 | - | CSAQGAGQPQHF
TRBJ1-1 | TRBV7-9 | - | CSSSFRGKQAFF
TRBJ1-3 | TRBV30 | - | CARGVGGAGNTIYF
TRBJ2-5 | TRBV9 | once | CASSVASGRARREETQYF
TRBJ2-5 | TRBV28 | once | CASGVAGGLETQYF
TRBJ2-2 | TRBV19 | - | CASTQTGMFTGELFF
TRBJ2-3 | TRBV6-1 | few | CASSEQGWTSGTSTDTQYF
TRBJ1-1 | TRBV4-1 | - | CASSRPTGVAEAFF
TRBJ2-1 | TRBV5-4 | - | CASSLLSLASNNEQFF
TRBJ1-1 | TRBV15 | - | CATSRGATGAVTEAFF
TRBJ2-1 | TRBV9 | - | CASSVDPGTGLIDEQFF
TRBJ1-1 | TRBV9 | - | CASSVLQGEAFF
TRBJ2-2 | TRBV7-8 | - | CASSSRQLAAGELFF
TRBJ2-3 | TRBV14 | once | CASSQDSLVDTQYF
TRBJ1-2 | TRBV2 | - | CASTDQGYTF
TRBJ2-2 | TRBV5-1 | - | CASSPPGGGWVTGELFF
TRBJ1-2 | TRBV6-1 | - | CASRIETVYYGYTF
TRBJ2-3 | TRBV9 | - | CASSVGLASADTQYF
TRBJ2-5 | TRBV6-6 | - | CASSYSTHETQYF
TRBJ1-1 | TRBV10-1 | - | CATTGEDTEAFF
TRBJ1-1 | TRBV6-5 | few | CASLPGRHIAEAFF
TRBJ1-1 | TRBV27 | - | CASSPTRGGTEAFF
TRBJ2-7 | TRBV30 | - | CAWSVTSGSYEQYF
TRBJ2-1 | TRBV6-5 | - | CASSYEAGGPNEQFF
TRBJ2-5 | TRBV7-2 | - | CASSLVPGPGQETQYF
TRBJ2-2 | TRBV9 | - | CASSVELQGITGELFF
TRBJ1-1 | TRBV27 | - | CASSYNSRGLYTEAFF
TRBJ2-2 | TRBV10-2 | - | CATSYNTRTGELFF
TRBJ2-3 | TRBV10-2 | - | CASSGGTDTQYF
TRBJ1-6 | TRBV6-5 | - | CASVDRSSYNSPLHF
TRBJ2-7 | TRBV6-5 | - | CASSWDRGSSEQYF
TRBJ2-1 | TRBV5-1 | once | CASSLGLAATNEQFF
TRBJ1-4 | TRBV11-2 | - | CASSLQQGEKLFF
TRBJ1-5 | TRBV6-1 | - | CASSHSPAGPQHF
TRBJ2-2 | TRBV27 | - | CASTSAPTGELFF
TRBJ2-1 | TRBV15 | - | CATSRPNFDNEQFF
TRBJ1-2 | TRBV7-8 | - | CASSRDTSSGYTF
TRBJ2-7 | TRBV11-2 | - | CASSRTSGSYEQYF
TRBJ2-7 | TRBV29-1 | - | CSVDRGQPYEQYF
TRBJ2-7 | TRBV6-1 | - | CASSSGVGYEQYF
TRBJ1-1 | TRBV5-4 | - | CASSSLIDREAFF
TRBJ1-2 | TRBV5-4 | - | CASSSGQLNPLVYGYTF
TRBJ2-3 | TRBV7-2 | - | CASSHDSADTQYF
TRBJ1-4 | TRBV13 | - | CASSLWGGEKLFF
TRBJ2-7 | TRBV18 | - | CASSPERTSGRRDEQYF
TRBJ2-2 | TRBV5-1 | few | CASSLIAGTGELFF
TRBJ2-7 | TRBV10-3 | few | CAIKSIGRGSSYEQYF
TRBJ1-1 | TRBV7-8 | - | CATSLEAVVGTEAFF
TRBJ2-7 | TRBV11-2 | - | CASSFELSSYEQYF
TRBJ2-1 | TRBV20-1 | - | CSADSGGGQFF